The rows below give T cell receptor beta chains drawn from one sample of a study of blood T cell repertoires in COVID-19. Profiling relied on immunoSEQ multiplex PCR, and the TCRdb table lists in-frame clones only, not all of them. The sample includes about 61,000 clones, around nine tenths seen only once; the top ten take around a fifth. The sample was peripheral blood. These receptors came from a woman in her fifties or sixties with active or convalescent COVID-19. Each CDR3 is given with its conserved first and last residue. The D gene is left open where the match is weak. Some rows mark clone size as missing; the rest say once, few, many or name a class of expanded clone.

cdr3_nt cdr3_aa v_call d_call j_call clone_size
TGTGCCAGCAGTTCTAGCGGGGACCCTAGCACAGATACGCAGTATTTT CASSSSGDPSTDTQYF TRBV28 TRBD2 TRBJ2-3 few
TGTGCCACCAGCAGAGATCTATTTGCGGTGGGGGGCATTCAGTACTTC CATSRDLFAVGGIQYF TRBV15 NA TRBJ2-4 NA
TGTGCCAGCATGTCGGGTTGGCCCTATAATTCACCCCTCCACTTT CASMSGWPYNSPLHF TRBV2 NA TRBJ1-6 NA
TGTGCCAGCACTCCCGACAGACACCAAGAGACCCAGTACTTC CASTPDRHQETQYF TRBV2 NA TRBJ2-5 NA
TGTGCCAGTAGGAAGGGACTAGCGGGAGCAGGCAATGAGCAGTTCTTC CASRKGLAGAGNEQFF TRBV19 TRBD2 TRBJ2-1 NA
TGTGCCAGCAGTTTCCAGGGGCGCTACAATGAGCAGTTCTTC CASSFQGRYNEQFF TRBV5-6 NA TRBJ2-1 NA
TGTGCCAGCAGCCCCGGGACAGGGGACTATGGCTACACCTTC CASSPGTGDYGYTF TRBV3-1/TRBV3-2 TRBD1 TRBJ1-2 NA
TGTGCCAGCAGCTCCGGGACTAGCCCCTACAATGAGCAGTTCTTC CASSSGTSPYNEQFF TRBV7-8 TRBD2 TRBJ2-1 NA
TGTGCCAGCAGCCAAGATAGGACAGGGGGGTACTATGGCTACACCTTC CASSQDRTGGYYGYTF TRBV3-1/TRBV3-2 TRBD1 TRBJ1-2 NA
TGTGCCAGCATCCTCCGGGACAGGGAAAGGTATGGCTACACCTTC CASILRDRERYGYTF TRBV21-1 NA TRBJ1-2 NA
TGTGCCTGGAGTGTACATCCGGGGCAAGAGACCCAGTACTTC CAWSVHPGQETQYF TRBV30 NA TRBJ2-5 NA